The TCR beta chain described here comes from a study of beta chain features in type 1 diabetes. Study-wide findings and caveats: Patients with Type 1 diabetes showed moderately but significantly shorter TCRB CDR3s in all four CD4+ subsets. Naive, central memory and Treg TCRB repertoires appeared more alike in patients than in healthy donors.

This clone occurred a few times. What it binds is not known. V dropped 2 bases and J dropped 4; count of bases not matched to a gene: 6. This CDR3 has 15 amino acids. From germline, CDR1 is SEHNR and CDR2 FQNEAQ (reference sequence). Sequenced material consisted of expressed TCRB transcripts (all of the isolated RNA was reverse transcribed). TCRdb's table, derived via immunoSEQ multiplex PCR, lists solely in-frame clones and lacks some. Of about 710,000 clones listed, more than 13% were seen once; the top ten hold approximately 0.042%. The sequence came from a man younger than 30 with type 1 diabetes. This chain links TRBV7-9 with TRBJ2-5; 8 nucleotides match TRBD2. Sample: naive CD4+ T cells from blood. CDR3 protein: CASSLIAGPGETQYF. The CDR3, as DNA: TGTGCCAGCAGCTTAATAGCGGGACCTGGAGAGACCCAGTACTTC. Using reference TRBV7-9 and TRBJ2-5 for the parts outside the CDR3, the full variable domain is DTGVSQNPRHKITKRGQNVTFRCDPISEHNRLYWYRQTLGQGPEFLTYFQNEAQLEKSRLLSDRFSAERPKGSFSTLEIQRTEQGDSAMYLCASSLIAGPGETQYFGPGTRLLVL.